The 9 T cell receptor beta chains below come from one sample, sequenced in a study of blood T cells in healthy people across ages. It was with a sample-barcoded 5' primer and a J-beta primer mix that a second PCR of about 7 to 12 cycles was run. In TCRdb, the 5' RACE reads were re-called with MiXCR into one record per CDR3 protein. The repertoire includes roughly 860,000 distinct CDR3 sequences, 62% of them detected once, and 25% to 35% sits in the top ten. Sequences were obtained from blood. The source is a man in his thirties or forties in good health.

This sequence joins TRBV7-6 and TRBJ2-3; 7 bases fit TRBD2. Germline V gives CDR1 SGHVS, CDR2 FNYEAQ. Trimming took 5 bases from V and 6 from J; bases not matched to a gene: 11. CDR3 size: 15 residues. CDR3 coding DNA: TGTGCCAGCAGCCCAAGGACTGGGAGGGGCGATACGCAGTATTTT. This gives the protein CASSPRTGRGDTQYF.

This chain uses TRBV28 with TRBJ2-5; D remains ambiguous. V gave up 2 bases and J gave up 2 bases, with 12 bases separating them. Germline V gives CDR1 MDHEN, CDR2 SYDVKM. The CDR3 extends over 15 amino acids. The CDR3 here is CASSLGHSNQETQYF. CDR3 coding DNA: TGTGCCAGCAGTTTAGGCCACAGCAATCAAGAGACCCAGTACTTC.

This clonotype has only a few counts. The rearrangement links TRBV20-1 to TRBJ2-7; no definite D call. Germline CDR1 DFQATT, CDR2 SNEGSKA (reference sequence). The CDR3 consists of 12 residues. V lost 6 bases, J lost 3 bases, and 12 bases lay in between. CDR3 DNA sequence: TGCAGTGCAACGGAGACGGGCTACGAGCAGTACTTC. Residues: CSATETGYEQYF.

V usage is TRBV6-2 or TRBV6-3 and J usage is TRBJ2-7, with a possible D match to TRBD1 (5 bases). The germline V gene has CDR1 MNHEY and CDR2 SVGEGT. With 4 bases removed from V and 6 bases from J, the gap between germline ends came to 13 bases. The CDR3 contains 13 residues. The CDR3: CASSSGIIGEQYF. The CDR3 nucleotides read TGTGCCAGCAGTTCAGGGATTATCGGCGAGCAGTACTTC.

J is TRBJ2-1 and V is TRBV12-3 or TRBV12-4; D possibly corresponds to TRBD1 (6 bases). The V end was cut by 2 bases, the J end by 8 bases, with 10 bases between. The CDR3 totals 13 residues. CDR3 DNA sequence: TGTGCCAGCAGTTTACAGGGGTCGGATGAGCAGTTCTTC. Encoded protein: CASSLQGSDEQFF.

Written as DNA, the CDR3 is TGCAGCGCAGGACAGGGGGCGTCGGGTAATGAAAAACTGTTTTTT. Protein: CSAGQGASGNEKLFF. This chain joins TRBV29-1 and TRBJ1-4; 11 bases agree with TRBD1. The junction had 8 bases not matched to a gene; V was cut back by 7 bases and J by 4 bases. CDR1 and CDR2 (germline): SQVTM, ANQGSEA. The CDR3 length is 15 residues.

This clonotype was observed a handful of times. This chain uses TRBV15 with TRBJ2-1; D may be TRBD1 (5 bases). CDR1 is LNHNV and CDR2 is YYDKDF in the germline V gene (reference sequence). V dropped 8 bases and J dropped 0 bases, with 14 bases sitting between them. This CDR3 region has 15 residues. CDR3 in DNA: TGTGCCACCTCTCAGGGTGCGAGCTCCTACAATGAGCAGTTCTTC. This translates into CATSQGASSYNEQFF.

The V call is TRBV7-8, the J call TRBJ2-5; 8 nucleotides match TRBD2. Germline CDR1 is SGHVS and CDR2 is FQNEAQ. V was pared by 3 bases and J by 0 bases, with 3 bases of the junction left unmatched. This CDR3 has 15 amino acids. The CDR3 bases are TGTGCCAGCAGCTTTGTTAGCGGGGACCAAGAGACCCAGTACTTC. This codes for CASSFVSGDQETQYF.

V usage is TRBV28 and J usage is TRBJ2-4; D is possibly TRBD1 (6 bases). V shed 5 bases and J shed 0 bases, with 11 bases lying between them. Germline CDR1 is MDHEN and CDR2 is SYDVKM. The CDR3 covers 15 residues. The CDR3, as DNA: TGTGCCAGCAGTCGACAGGCCCTAGCCAAAAACATTCAGTACTTC. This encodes CASSRQALAKNIQYF.